This section outlines one T cell receptor beta chain sequence together with its context. This record belongs to a study of cytomegalovirus exposure and HLA in healthy donors. The PCR made use of 60 Vbeta and 13 Jbeta primers. Assay: immunoSEQ multiplex PCR; the TCRdb copy retains only in-frame clones and omits some. The table shows a few hundred thousand clones, with roughly 80% occurring only once. V lost 7 bases to trimming and J lost 0 bases, with 13 bases between them. The CDR3 sequence is 15 residues long. CDR1 LNHDA and CDR2 SQIVND come from the germline V gene (reference sequence). Sequencing was done on a sample of PBMCs. The chain uses TRBV19 and TRBJ1-5; no definite D call. The sequence derives from a man aged 40-55 years in good health and CMV-seronegative. The CDR3 reads CASMGQVLSNQPQHF. CDR3 DNA sequence: TGTGCCAGTATGGGCCAGGTCCTTAGCAATCAGCCCCAGCATTTT.